These 31 T cell receptor beta chains were sequenced from one sample in a study of post-analysis software for immune sequencing data (dated by TCRdb to the mid-2010s). The library was generated by PCR. Sequencing took place on an Illumina HiSeq 2500. To reduce PCR and sequencing biases, unique molecular identifiers were incorporated into the TCR beta cDNA libraries. The public sequencing data were trimmed at Q25 with fastp and processed into clonotypes with MiXCR by TCRdb, which kept only in-frame beta chains. CDR3 protein sequences are deduplicated, and each keeps its most common genes and DNA. This sample is represented by under 900,000 distinct CDR3 sequences; approximately 53% of them were singletons. The ten largest clones take up about 4.5% of the sample. What these receptors recognize is not known. General study outcomes and caveats: Patients showed significantly higher frequencies than controls for a handful of TRBV segments, among them TRBV5-6, TRBV5-1 and TRBV20-1.

The sample consisted of blood. These receptors were taken from a girl aged 5-17 years with multiple sclerosis.

This clonotype came up a few times. The chain couples TRBV10-3 to TRBJ2-1; D gene ambiguous. This CDR3 is 11 amino acids long. V dropped 10 bases and J dropped 4 bases, with 8 bases sitting between them. The germline V gene has CDR1 ENHRY and CDR2 SYGVKD. CDR3 region: CATGEYNEQFF. In DNA form, the CDR3 reads TGTGCCACCGGAGAGTACAATGAGCAGTTCTTC.

The chain links TRBV6-1 to TRBJ1-2; D gene unclear. Germline CDR1 is MNHNS and CDR2 is SASEGT. V was cut by 11 bases and J by 9 bases, with 16 bases left in between. This CDR3 has 11 amino acids. CDR3 residues: CALAVGLSYTF. In DNA, the CDR3 is TGTGCCCTAGCCGTGGGTTTAAGCTACACCTTC.

This sequence joins TRBV29-1 and TRBJ2-6; 10 bases match TRBD1. J gave up 2 bases and V 6 bases, and 10 bases lay outside the gene matches. This CDR3 is built from 17 residues. Germline V gene sequence: CDR1 SQVTM, CDR2 ANQGSEA. As DNA, the CDR3 is TGCAGCGTCCACATAGGGACAGGGGCTACTGGGGCCAACGTCCTGACTTTC. Its translation: CSVHIGTGATGANVLTF.

About this clonotype itself: A much larger clone is a single base away; this may be a read error. This chain connects TRBV6-1 to TRBJ2-1, with TRBD2 identical over 10 bases. The CDR3 runs 16 residues. Germline CDR1 is MNHNS and CDR2 is SASEGT. The CDR3 DNA reads TGTGCCAGCAGTGATCCCAGCGGGGGGGCCTACAATGGGCAGTTCTTC. Protein: CASSDPSGGAYNGQFF.

To note about this clonotype: At one boundary the junction diverges from the germline segment, which might be a read error. The rearrangement uses TRBV7-9 and TRBJ1-2; D gene unclear. Germline V gene sequence: CDR1 SEHNR, CDR2 FQNEAQ (reference sequence). The CDR3 contains 13 residues. CDR3 in DNA: TGTGCCAACAGCTTAGATTCTAACTATGGCTACACCTTC. As protein: CANSLDSNYGYTF.

This clonotype was observed once. The chain joins TRBV15 to TRBJ2-7; TRBD2 matches at 8 bases. The CDR3 runs to 17 residues. The V segment lost 5 bases and the J segment 2 bases; nucleotides outside the gene matches: 14. From germline, CDR1 is LNHNV and CDR2 YYDKDF (reference sequence). The CDR3 DNA follows: TGTGCCACCAGCGGACCGGGACTAGGCGGCTCGCCCTACGAGCAGTACTTC. This translates into CATSGPGLGGSPYEQYF.

This rearrangement joins TRBV12-3 or TRBV12-4 to TRBJ2-7, with TRBD2 matching over 7 bases. This CDR3 is 15 amino acids long. V was clipped by 7 bases and J by 0 bases; unmatched bases: 9. The CDR3 region has the DNA TGTGCCAGCAATACCCGGGGGGTCAACTCCTACGAGCAGTACTTC. This translates into CASNTRGVNSYEQYF.

The genes are TRBV20-1 and TRBJ2-1; no definite D call. The CDR3 has 11 amino acids. Germline V gene data show CDR1 as DFQATT and CDR2 as SNEGSKA (reference sequence). V dropped 8 bases and J dropped 6 bases, with 11 bases sitting between them. DNA for the CDR3: TGCAGTCATGGGTCCCGCAATGAGCAGTTCTTC. It specifies CSHGSRNEQFF.

The V and J genes are TRBV7-7 and TRBJ1-2; D remains unclear. The germline gives CDR1 SSHAT, CDR2 FNYEAQ (reference sequence). V lost 5 bases, J lost 8 bases, and 12 bases lay in between. This CDR3 region has 12 residues. The CDR3 sequence is CASSPVTAGYTF. The CDR3 nucleotides read TGTGCCAGCAGCCCCGTGACGGCGGGCTACACCTTC.

The V call is TRBV4-1, the J call TRBJ2-7; D possibly uses TRBD1 or TRBD2 (5 bases each). CDR1 and CDR2 from the germline V gene are MGHRA and YSYEKL. V lost 3 bases to trimming and J lost 3 bases, with 27 bases between them. The CDR3 sequence is 19 residues long. CDR3 in DNA: TGCGCCAGCAGCCACCCCTTTGGTAGGACCCAGGGACGGTACTACGAGCAGTACTTC. Translation gives CASSHPFGRTQGRYYEQYF.

The chain has TRBV15 and TRBJ2-5, with 7 bases matching TRBD2. The J call could be wrong; TRBJ2-7 is a better fit for the DNA end. Germline values: CDR1 LNHNV, CDR2 YYDKDF (reference sequence). The CDR3 extends over 15 amino acids. The CDR3 sequence is CATSELTGGISEQYF. The CDR3 DNA follows: TGTGCCACCAGCGAGCTGACCGGGGGGATTTCCGAGCAGTACTTC.

The V call is TRBV7-8, the J call TRBJ2-5; 9 bases line up with TRBD1. The J call is in doubt because the DNA end fits TRBJ2-7 better. Germline V gene sequence: CDR1 SGHVS, CDR2 FQNEAQ. The CDR3 spans 14 residues. CDR3 bases: TGTGCCAGCAGCGCCCGGGACAGGGACTACGAGCAGTACTTC. This codes for CASSARDRDYEQYF.

The chain recombines TRBV6-7 with TRBJ2-5; D is unresolved. TRBV6-7 falls under the ORF class, with uncertain function. The V end lost 6 bases, the J end lost 0 bases, and 17 bases lay between the germline ends. This CDR3 has 16 amino acids. The CDR3 is CASSPKRGSNQETQYF. CDR3 sequence (DNA): TGTGCCAGCAGCCCCAAGAGAGGCTCGAACCAAGAGACCCAGTACTTC.

This clonotype occurred a few times. The chain uses TRBV6-1 and TRBJ2-3; D is ambiguous. The CDR3 extends over 16 amino acids. Trimming took 4 bases from V and 5 from J, leaving 19 bases between them. Germline V gene data show CDR1 as MNHNS and CDR2 as SASEGT. The CDR3 nucleotides are TGTGCCAGCAGTGTCCCGCGAATCGACCCCATAGATACGCAGTATTTT. Encoded protein: CASSVPRIDPIDTQYF.

The rearrangement links TRBV7-2 to TRBJ2-1; 7 bases match TRBD2. V shed 5 bases, J shed 8 bases, and the junction held 12 bases outside the gene matches. This CDR3 region has 15 residues. Per germline, CDR1 SGHTA and CDR2 FQGNSA. CDR3 loop: CASSIASGLSYEQFF. DNA of the CDR3: TGTGCCAGCAGCATTGCTAGCGGTCTTTCGTATGAGCAGTTCTTC.

The gene calls are TRBV11-2 and TRBJ2-5; 7 positions match TRBD2. The germline V gene encodes CDR1 SGHAT and CDR2 FQNNGV. There are 11 residues in the CDR3. With 2 bases clipped from V and 13 bases from J, the junction kept 4 bases outside the gene matches. The CDR3 bases are TGTGCCAGCAGCTTAACACTAGCGCGGTACTTC. Protein product: CASSLTLARYF.

This chain connects TRBV5-1 to TRBJ2-1; TRBD1 agrees at 7 bases. V lost 3 bases and J lost 9; bases outside the gene matches: 6. The CDR3 extends over 13 amino acids. The germline CDR1 and CDR2 sequences are SGHRS and YFSETQ. The CDR3 region has the DNA TGCGCCAGCAGCTCTACAGGGGACACTGAGCAGTTCTTC. It yields the protein CASSSTGDTEQFF.

The V gene is TRBV6-4, the J gene TRBJ1-2; D remains ambiguous. The CDR3 has 13 amino acids. Trimming took 2 bases from V and 0 from J, leaving 4 bases between them. Looked up from germline, CDR1 is MRHNA and CDR2 is SNTAGT. CDR3 bases: TGTGCCAGCAGTGACCGGCCTAACTATGGCTACACCTTC. Encoded protein: CASSDRPNYGYTF.

The V gene is TRBV4-2, the J gene TRBJ2-1; maybe TRBD2 (5 bases). The V and J ends lost 0 bases and 8 bases respectively, with 14 bases between them. This CDR3 comprises 15 residues. CDR1 and CDR2 (germline): LGHNA, YNFKEQ. CDR3 residues: CASSQETLLVHEQFF. The CDR3 nucleotides are TGTGCCAGCAGCCAAGAGACTTTACTAGTCCATGAGCAGTTCTTC.

This chain connects TRBV20-1 to TRBJ2-7, with D unresolved. Germline values: CDR1 DFQATT, CDR2 SNEGSKA (reference sequence). The CDR3 loop spans 17 amino acids. V lost 6 bases to trimming and J lost 2 bases, with 26 bases between them. For the CDR3, the DNA is TGCAGTGCGCGGTTGGGCGCAGGAGCAGCCTTACCCTACGAGCAGTACTTC. Amino acids: CSARLGAGAALPYEQYF.

This rearrangement joins TRBV5-1 to TRBJ2-3, with 12 bases aligning to TRBD2. Germline loops: CDR1 SGHRS, CDR2 YFSETQ. The CDR3 has 18 residues. J was trimmed by 0 bases and V by 0 bases; bases with no gene match: 5. CDR3 in amino acids: CASSLGLAGAPSTDTQYF. Written as DNA, the CDR3 is TGCGCCAGCAGCTTGGGACTAGCGGGAGCGCCTAGCACAGATACGCAGTATTTT.

The chain combines TRBV5-1 with TRBJ2-5; possibly TRBD1 or TRBD2 for D (6 bases each). CDR3 length: 14 amino acids. The ends were cut back, 2 bases at V and 5 bases at J, with 13 bases in the middle. From germline, CDR1 is SGHRS and CDR2 YFSETQ. The CDR3 loop reads CASSLWGAGETQYF. The DNA for the CDR3 is TGCGCCAGCAGCTTATGGGGGGCCGGGGAGACCCAGTACTTC.

Regarding this clonotype: At one of its ends the junction is not consistent with the germline gene, which may arise from a read error. This rearrangement joins TRBV7-9 to TRBJ2-1; TRBD2 agrees at 9 bases. From germline, CDR1 is SEHNR and CDR2 FQNEAQ (reference sequence). The CDR3 covers 15 residues. In DNA form, the CDR3 reads TGTGCCAACAGCTTAGCGGGAGCCACGTACAATGAGCAGTTCTTC. Encoded protein: CANSLAGATYNEQFF.

The chain links TRBV29-1 to TRBJ1-1, with D possibly TRBD1 on 5 matching bases. V was cut by 0 bases and J by 11 bases, with 10 bases left in between. Germline CDR1 SQVTM, CDR2 ANQGSEA. This CDR3 region has 11 residues. The CDR3 loop reads CSVEEVDMAFF. CDR3 bases: TGCAGCGTTGAAGAAGTGGACATGGCTTTCTTT.

This clonotype came up once. The genes are TRBV29-1 and TRBJ2-3, with TRBD2 identical over 13 bases. Losses at the gene ends were 6 bases for V and 0 bases for J; bases not matched to a gene: 6. The CDR3 has 16 amino acids. The germline gives CDR1 SQVTM, CDR2 ANQGSEA. Written as DNA, the CDR3 is TGCAGCGTCACTAGACTAGCGGGGGGCAGCACAGATACGCAGTATTTT. Translating gives CSVTRLAGGSTDTQYF.

This clonotype has more than one count but fewer than ten. The V gene is TRBV5-1, the J gene TRBJ1-2, with D perhaps matching TRBD1 (6 bases). V lost 4 bases, J lost 4 bases, and 17 bases lay in between. This CDR3 is 15 amino acids long. CDR1 SGHRS and CDR2 YFSETQ come from the germline V gene. Written as DNA, the CDR3 is TGCGCCAGCAGCCCAAGGGAGGGGGAATTCTATGGCTACACCTTC. It is translated as CASSPREGEFYGYTF.

V usage is TRBV19 and J usage is TRBJ2-1; 7 nucleotides agree with TRBD1. Germline CDR1 and CDR2: LNHDA and SQIVND (reference sequence). The CDR3 is 14 residues long. After removal of 10 bases from V and 6 bases from J, the junction contained 12 bases not matched to a gene. The CDR3 nucleotides read TGTGCCACTCAGAGGCCAGGGGGATTCAATGAGCAGTTCTTC. Translating gives CATQRPGGFNEQFF. Complete variable domain (other parts from reference TRBV19 and TRBJ2-1): DGGITQSPKYLFRKEGQNVTLSCEQNLNHDAMYWYRQDPGQGLRLIYYSQIVNDFQKGDIAEGYSVSREKKESFPLTVTSAQKNPTAFYLCATQRPGGFNEQFFGPGTRLTVL.

This clonotype was picked up one time. The chain uses TRBV7-3 and TRBJ1-1, with a possible D match to TRBD1 (6 bases). Deletions cut 5 bases from V and 4 bases from J, with 20 bases between. The CDR3 consists of 16 residues. Germline CDR1 is SGHTA and CDR2 is FQGTGA. This CDR3 is CASSAKPRDTSTEAFF. The CDR3 nucleotides are TGTGCCAGCAGCGCAAAACCCCGGGACACATCCACTGAAGCTTTCTTT. Full variable domain (remainder filled in from reference TRBV7-3 and TRBJ1-1): GAGVSQTPSNKVTEKGKYVELRCDPISGHTALYWYRQSLGQGPEFLIYFQGTGAADDSGLPNDRFFAVRPEGSVSTLKIQRTERGDSAVYLCASSAKPRDTSTEAFFGQGTRLTVV.

The V gene is TRBV20-1, the J gene TRBJ2-7; the match to TRBD2 covers 13 bases. CDR1 is DFQATT and CDR2 is SNEGSKA in the germline V gene (reference sequence). The CDR3 length is 15 residues. V trimming: 6 bases; J trimming: 2 bases; junction bases outside the gene matches: 7. The CDR3 nucleotides read TGCAGTGCCACCGGGACTAGCGGGGAGACCTACGAGCAGTACTTC. It encodes CSATGTSGETYEQYF.

The genes are TRBV6-4 and TRBJ2-1, with TRBD2 identical over 9 bases. Per the germline V gene, CDR1 is MRHNA and CDR2 is SNTAGT. V was pared by 3 bases and J by 6 bases, with 6 bases of the junction left unmatched. The CDR3 is 15 amino acids. The CDR3 DNA reads TGTGCCAGCAGTGAATGGGCGGGAGGGCCCAATGAGCAGTTCTTC. The encoded protein is CASSEWAGGPNEQFF.

The chain employs TRBV7-9 and TRBJ2-1, with 10 positions matching TRBD2. Germline loops: CDR1 SEHNR, CDR2 FQNEAQ (reference sequence). The junction had 8 bases not matched to a gene; V was cut back by 4 bases and J by 2 bases. CDR3 length equals 17 residues. CDR3 DNA sequence: TGTGCCAGCAGCTACCCGCGTAGCGGGGGGACCTACAATGAGCAGTTCTTC. It specifies CASSYPRSGGTYNEQFF.